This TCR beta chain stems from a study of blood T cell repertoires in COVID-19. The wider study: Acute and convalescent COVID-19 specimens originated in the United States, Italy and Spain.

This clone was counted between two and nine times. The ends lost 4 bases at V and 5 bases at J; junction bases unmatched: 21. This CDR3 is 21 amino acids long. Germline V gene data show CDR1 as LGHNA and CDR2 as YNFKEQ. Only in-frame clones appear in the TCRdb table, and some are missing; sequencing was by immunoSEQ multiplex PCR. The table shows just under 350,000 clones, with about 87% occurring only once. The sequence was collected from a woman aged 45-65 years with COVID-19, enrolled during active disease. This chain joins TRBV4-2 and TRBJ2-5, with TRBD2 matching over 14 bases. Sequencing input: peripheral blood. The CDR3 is CASSRGWGQMTSGRALETQYF. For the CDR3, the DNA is TGTGCCAGCAGCCGGGGATGGGGACAGATGACTAGCGGGAGGGCCCTGGAGACCCAGTACTTC.